The present entry profiles one TCR beta chain with its context. Its antigen remains unidentified. No much larger clonotype is one base removed from it; base qualities were not supplied. The data originate from a study of blood T cell repertoires in COVID-19 (dated by TCRdb to the early 2020s). Looking at the study overall: Samples from collaborators originated in the United States, Italy and Spain and spanned both the acute and convalescent phases of COVID-19. The prospective study material was composed of cDNA or gDNA derived from T cells, B-cell-depleted T cells, or PBMCs. Subjects who had been exposed to COVID-19, were actively infected with it, or had recovered from it provided the deeply sampled blood TCRbeta repertoires that made up the dataset. The repertoires were made available in a free public database intended to serve as a resource for research on the immune response to SARS-CoV-2. Samples were obtained from the ongoing ImmuneRACE study (first 160 participants) and from about 1,300 subjects provided by 6 global collaborators. A de-identified subject ID, COVID-19 status, age in years and sex were almost always included in the sample metadata. Where HLA class I and class II types were available, the types were taken from metadata supplied by the sample provider, not from assay-based typing. What the study reported, not specific to this receptor: The quantity of clinical and demographic metadata differed by source and by participant and was supplied without curation.

The collaborating institutions used their own protocols to collect whole blood in K2EDTA tubes. For TCRbeta analysis, collaborator samples were shipped as frozen whole blood, as isolated PBMCs, or as DNA extracted from either sample type. TCRbeta CDR3 regions were amplified from genomic DNA by means of the immunoSEQ Assay, a bias-controlled multiplex PCR. On the authors' methods: Nucleated cell counts per sample were estimated from amplification of reference gene primers within the assay. To quantify the absolute abundance of each unique TCRbeta CDR3 rearrangement, sequence reads were collapsed and filtered. Productive Simpson clonality was computed per sample as the square root of Simpson's diversity index over productive rearrangements. TCRdb obtained this table from immuneACCESS and retained in-frame rearrangements with V and J assigned. These tables miss some clones; where compared with another copy, unresolved V genes account for less than half of the shortfall, and the remainder is unexplained. The V and J calls and clone size are taken from that table; D and trimming were inferred from the DNA. This sample lists about 190,000 clones; 70% to 90% were detected once. About 5% of the sample goes to the ten largest clones.

The germline V gene sets CDR1 to LGHNA and CDR2 to YNFKEQ. From its cysteine to its phenylalanine, the CDR3 spans 14 amino acids. The CDR3 DNA has 42 bases and is translated from base 1. The receptor comes from a woman older than 75 with acute or convalescent COVID-19. This receptor chain uses TRBV4-2 and TRBJ2-3; TRBD1 matches 10 bases in the middle. The J call may be faulty, since TRBJ1-5 better matches the DNA end. Sequencing was carried out using peripheral blood. The base sequence is TGTGCCAGCAGCCCAGGACCGGCGGGACAGGGGCAGCATTTT. Translated, it gives CASSPGPAGQGQHF.